Given below is one TCR beta chain in context. The antigen is not known. The data derive from a study of T cells in Graves' hyperthyroidism and ophthalmopathy. Study summary: Peripheral blood sampling occurred at initial diagnosis, before any treatment. Whole-study results and caveats: Blood also showed most of the thyroid clonotypes that were expanded above 0.001.

Clinical Activity Scores of at least 3, NOSPECS grades of at least 4 and durations under 3 months characterized ophthalmopathy patients. What was amplified from RNA transcripts were TCR beta CDR3 regions. The HTBI primer set was used in a first-round RT-PCR of the TCR CDR3. One entry per CDR3 protein, called by TCRdb with MiXCR from the multiplex PCR reads. The data contain approximately 610,000 distinct CDR3 sequences, about 15% of them singletons. The V gene's germline CDR1 is SNHLY and CDR2 FYNNEI. The CDR3 contains 16 residues. Trimming removed 1 base at V and 4 bases at J, with 16 bases between. The sequence derives from a woman in her thirties or forties with Graves' ophthalmopathy. Sequenced sample: blood. This sequence joins TRBV2 and TRBJ1-2; the D gene is possibly TRBD1 (5 bases). The CDR3 here is CASSEGGLGAGYGYTF. CDR3 in DNA: TGTGCCAGCAGTGAAGGGGGCCTAGGGGCCGGCTATGGCTACACCTTC.